One and the same sample provided the 10 T cell receptor beta chains below, sequenced in a study of technical replicates of blood from a few donors. The assay was immunoSEQ multiplex PCR, and TCRdb's table has in-frame clones only and misses some. The sample gives around 16,000 clones, approximately 80% of which show up once; around 10% is in the top ten. The sequenced sample consisted of PBMCs. These receptors were taken from a human donor in good health. Some clones in this sample may be carry-over from other donors' samples.

The chain uses TRBV5-5 and TRBJ2-2, with 7 nucleotides matching TRBD1. This CDR3 is 16 amino acids long. The germline V gene encodes CDR1 SGHKS and CDR2 YYEKEE (reference sequence). After removal of 0 bases from V and 6 bases from J, the junction contained 8 bases not matched to a gene. In nucleotides, the CDR3 is TGTGCCAGCAGCTTGGAGGGACAGTGGATTTCCGGGGAGCTGTTTTTT. Its translation is CASSLEGQWISGELFF.

V and J are TRBV4-1 and TRBJ2-1; TRBD2 agrees at 8 bases. CDR3 length: 15 residues. Germline values: CDR1 MGHRA, CDR2 YSYEKL. V lost 0 bases to trimming and J lost 9 bases; unmatched junction nucleotides: 7. CDR3 region: CASSQEHGRAGEQFF. In DNA form, the CDR3 reads TGCGCCAGCAGCCAAGAGCACGGGAGGGCCGGTGAGCAGTTCTTC.

The count of this clone is one. The CDR3 DNA reads as TGTGCCAGCAGTGACCCCGCGACAACAGGGAACCATGGCTACACCTTC. It codes for CASSDPATTGNHGYTF. The chain employs TRBV6-1 and TRBJ1-2, with D perhaps TRBD1 (6 bases). CDR1 and CDR2 (germline): MNHNS, SASEGT. There are 16 residues in the CDR3. The germline V and J ends were trimmed by 3 bases and 6 bases, with 20 bases remaining between them.

This chain joins TRBV13 and TRBJ1-2, with TRBD1 matching over 8 bases. Trimming removed 0 bases from V and 3 bases from J; junction bases left unmatched: 0. CDR1 and CDR2 from the germline V gene are PRHDT and FYEKMQ (reference sequence). This CDR3 has 14 residues. The chain's CDR3 is CASSLGTGDYGYTF. CDR3 bases: TGTGCCAGCAGCTTAGGGACAGGGGACTATGGCTACACCTTC. Variable domain in full (rest from reference TRBV13 and TRBJ1-2): AAGVIQSPRHLIKEKRETATLKCYPIPRHDTVYWYQQGPGQDPQFLISFYEKMQSDKGSIPDRFSAQQFSDYHSELNMSSLELGDSALYFCASSLGTGDYGYTFGSGTRLTVV.

The chain is built from TRBV6-1 and TRBJ1-5, with a tentative D call TRBD1 (5 bases). Germline loops: CDR1 MNHNS, CDR2 SASEGT. There are 20 residues in the CDR3. V lost 2 bases and J lost 0, with 23 bases in between. This CDR3 reads CASSEPPSGQGGYSNQPQHF. CDR3 nucleotides: TGTGCCAGCAGTGAACCCCCGTCAGGTCAGGGAGGGTATAGCAATCAGCCCCAGCATTTT.

For this clone: Other DNA sequences in the sample encode the same CDR3. The CDR3, as DNA: TGTGCCTGGGGGGACAGTTACGAGCAGTACTTC. This codes for CAWGDSYEQYF. This chain links TRBV30 with TRBJ2-7, with 7 bases fitting TRBD1. With 5 bases clipped from V and 4 bases from J, the junction kept 2 bases outside the gene matches. The CDR3 is made up of 11 amino acids. Per the germline V gene, CDR1 is GTSNPN and CDR2 is SVGIG (reference sequence).

This sequence joins TRBV13 and TRBJ2-3; a possible D gene is TRBD2 (5 bases). This CDR3 spans 12 amino acids. Germline loops: CDR1 PRHDT, CDR2 FYEKMQ (reference sequence). Trimming took 5 bases from V and 7 from J, leaving 10 bases between them. CDR3: CASSRTGNTQYF. In DNA form, the CDR3 reads TGTGCCAGCAGCCGAACGGGAAATACGCAGTATTTT.

The chain is built from TRBV6-5 and TRBJ1-1; TRBD1 might be the D (6 bases). Germline CDR1 is MNHEY and CDR2 is SVGAGI. V lost 4 bases to trimming and J lost 4 bases, with 19 bases between them. This CDR3 comprises 16 residues. CDR3 amino acids: CASSLGQGTPGTEAFF. DNA of the CDR3: TGTGCCAGCAGTTTGGGACAAGGGACCCCCGGCACTGAAGCTTTCTTT.

This CDR3 is CASSSPGGSYNEQFF. As DNA, the CDR3 is TGTGCCAGTAGTAGCCCAGGGGGGAGTTACAATGAGCAGTTCTTC. This chain joins TRBV19 and TRBJ2-1; tentatively, D is TRBD1 (7 bases). From germline, CDR1 is LNHDA and CDR2 SQIVND (reference sequence). With 4 bases removed from V and 4 bases from J, the gap between germline ends came to 14 bases. This CDR3 has 15 amino acids.

The CDR3 DNA reads TGTGCCAGCAGCCTCAGTGATTACAGCGAGCAGTACTTC. Amino acid sequence: CASSLSDYSEQYF. The gene calls are TRBV27 and TRBJ2-7; D is uncertain. Germline loops: CDR1 MNHEY, CDR2 SMNVEV (reference sequence). The CDR3 totals 13 residues. V lost 6 bases and J lost 6, with 15 bases in between.